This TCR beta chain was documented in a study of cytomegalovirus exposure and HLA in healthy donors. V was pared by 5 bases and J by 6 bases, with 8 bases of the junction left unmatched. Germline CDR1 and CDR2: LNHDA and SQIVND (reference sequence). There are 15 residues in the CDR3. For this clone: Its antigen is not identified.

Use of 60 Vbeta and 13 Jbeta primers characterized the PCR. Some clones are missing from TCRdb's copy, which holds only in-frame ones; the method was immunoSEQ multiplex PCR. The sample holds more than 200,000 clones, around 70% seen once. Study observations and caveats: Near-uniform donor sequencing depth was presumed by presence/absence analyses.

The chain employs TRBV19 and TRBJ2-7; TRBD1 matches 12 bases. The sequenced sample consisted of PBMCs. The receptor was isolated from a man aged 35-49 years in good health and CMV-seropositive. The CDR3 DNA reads TGTGCCAGTAGTGTCCCGGGACAGGGGGCGACCGAGCAGTACTTC. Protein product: CASSVPGQGATEQYF.